Below, 28 T cell receptor beta chains from the same sample are listed, as sequenced in a study of shared clonotypes between healthy human individuals. Profiled with immunoSEQ multiplex PCR; TCRdb holds only in-frame clones, not every one. The table includes around 1.5 million clones, 95% to 99% detected once. Sequences were obtained from naive CD4+ T cells sorted from blood. The subset denotes: CD45RA+ positively selected. These receptors all come from a man aged 25-45 years in good health.

This chain connects TRBV6-5 to TRBJ2-1; the match to TRBD1 covers 7 bases. Germline lookup yields CDR1 MNHEY and CDR2 SVGAGI. This CDR3 spans 15 amino acids. V was clipped by 6 bases and J by 0 bases; unmatched bases: 5. CDR3 loop: CASRPTGSSYNEQFF. CDR3 nucleotide sequence: TGTGCCAGCAGGCCGACAGGGTCCTCCTACAATGAGCAGTTCTTC.

The rearrangement links TRBV7-9 to TRBJ2-7, with TRBD2 matching 9 bases. The V gene end was trimmed by 7 bases and the J gene end by 4 bases; junction bases not matched to a gene: 11. Germline V CDR1 and CDR2: SEHNR, FQNEAQ (reference sequence). This CDR3 is 15 amino acids long. The DNA of the CDR3 is TGTGCCAGCACCCAATCTAGCGGGGTTCATTACGAGCAGTACTTC. It encodes CASTQSSGVHYEQYF. Combining the CDR3 with reference TRBV7-9 and TRBJ2-7 gives the whole variable domain DTGVSQNPRHKITKRGQNVTFRCDPISEHNRLYWYRQTLGQGPEFLTYFQNEAQLEKSRLLSDRFSAERPKGSFSTLEIQRTEQGDSAMYLCASTQSSGVHYEQYFGPGTRLTVT.

The chain combines TRBV30 with TRBJ2-1; possibly TRBD1 for D (5 bases). Germline V gene lookup returns CDR1 GTSNPN and CDR2 SVGIG (reference sequence). The CDR3 covers 17 residues. The V and J ends lost 2 bases and 4 bases respectively, with 21 bases between them. CDR3 in amino acids: CAWSPQASPPLYNEQFF. The CDR3 nucleotides read TGTGCCTGGAGTCCACAGGCTTCCCCCCCGCTGTACAATGAGCAGTTCTTC. Looking up the rest from reference TRBV30 and TRBJ2-1 gives the full variable domain: SQTIHQWPATLVQPVGSPLSLECTVEGTSNPNLYWYRQAAGRGLQLLFYSVGIGQISSEVPQNLSASRPQDRQFILSSKKLLLSDSGFYLCAWSPQASPPLYNEQFFGPGTRLTVL.

The chain is built from TRBV11-3 and TRBJ2-3; D gene unclear. Looked up from germline, CDR1 is SGHNT and CDR2 is YENEEA. Trimming shortened V by 1 base and J by 6 bases, and 8 bases separated the two germline ends. This CDR3 spans 13 amino acids. CDR3 sequence reads: CASSLGLLDTQYF. Here the CDR3 DNA reads TGTGCCAGCAGCTTAGGCCTCCTGGATACGCAGTATTTT.

The V gene is TRBV29-1, the J gene TRBJ1-2; maybe TRBD1 (6 bases). V lost 3 bases, J lost 8 bases, and 16 bases lay in between. CDR1 is SQVTM, CDR2 ANQGSEA, per germline. The CDR3 runs 13 residues. DNA of the CDR3: TGCAGCGTTGATGGGGCAGGGGAAGGAGGCTACACCTTC. It specifies CSVDGAGEGGYTF.

Points on this clone: Other DNA sequences in this specimen translate into the identical CDR3. The V call is TRBV7-9, the J call TRBJ2-1; D unresolved. Germline CDR1 and CDR2: SEHNR and FQNEAQ (reference sequence). V was clipped by 6 bases and J by 4 bases, with 10 bases between them. The length of the CDR3 is 13 residues. Here the CDR3 reads CASSPGGYNEQFF. For the CDR3, the DNA is TGTGCCAGCAGTCCGGGCGGATACAATGAGCAGTTCTTC.

The sample holds one count of this clone. The genes are TRBV5-8 and TRBJ2-1; 12 bases match TRBD1. This CDR3 has 15 amino acids. V was pared by 2 bases and J by 8 bases, with 5 bases of the junction left unmatched. CDR1 is SGHTS and CDR2 is YDEGEE in the germline V gene. The chain's CDR3 is CASSFGTGGGYEQFF. CDR3 in DNA: TGTGCCAGCAGCTTCGGGACAGGGGGCGGGTATGAGCAGTTCTTC.

This chain links TRBV7-3 with TRBJ2-3; D is perhaps TRBD1 (5 bases). CDR1 SGHTA and CDR2 FQGTGA come from the germline V gene. Trimming left V 5 bases short and J 6 bases short, with 12 bases between. There are 13 residues in the CDR3. For the CDR3, the DNA is TGTGCCAGCAGCACCTACAGGTCGGATACGCAGTATTTT. Its protein product is CASSTYRSDTQYF.

This chain connects TRBV5-6 to TRBJ1-2, with 8 bases aligning to TRBD1. V shed 0 bases and J 6 bases; nucleotides not matched to a gene: 10. The CDR3 covers 16 residues. Looked up from germline, CDR1 is SGHDT and CDR2 is YYEEEE. CDR3 in amino acids: CASSLGQGAYDNGYTF. The DNA for the CDR3 is TGTGCCAGCAGCTTGGGTCAGGGGGCATATGATAATGGCTACACCTTC.

About this clone: Other nucleotide sequences from this sample produce the same CDR3. The V and J genes are TRBV7-2 and TRBJ2-7; D not resolved. V was pared by 3 bases and J by 0 bases, with 9 bases between. The CDR3 is 14 amino acids. Germline CDR1 is SGHTA and CDR2 is FQGNSA. The DNA of the CDR3 is TGTGCCAGCAGCTTGGCTGGAAGCTCCTACGAGCAGTACTTC. It specifies CASSLAGSSYEQYF.

This chain connects TRBV5-1 to TRBJ2-5, with D possibly matching TRBD1 (5 bases). V dropped 5 bases and J dropped 2 bases, with 10 bases sitting between them. The CDR3 consists of 13 residues. Per the germline V gene, CDR1 is SGHRS and CDR2 is YFSETQ. CDR3 DNA: TGCGCCAGCAGTCCTGACAGACAAGAGACCCAGTACTTC. This sequence encodes CASSPDRQETQYF.

The rearrangement links TRBV14 to TRBJ1-2; a possible D gene is TRBD1 (6 bases). Germline V gives CDR1 SGHDN, CDR2 FVKESK. The CDR3 has 16 residues. Between the trimmed V and J ends, which lost 4 bases and 6 bases, there was a span of 21 bases. The CDR3 sequence is CASSPLVGRGSHGYTF. CDR3 bases: TGTGCCAGCAGCCCGCTGGTCGGCAGGGGCAGTCATGGCTACACCTTC.

The J gene is TRBJ2-7, the V gene TRBV6-8; 8 nucleotides line up with TRBD2. The length of the CDR3 is 13 residues. V lost 8 bases and J lost 6; bases outside the gene matches: 9. CDR1 MNHGY and CDR2 SAAAGT come from the germline V gene. DNA of the CDR3: TGTGCCAGCCGGACCGGGCGGGAGGTCGAGCAGTACTTC. Translated: CASRTGREVEQYF.

About this clone: This CDR3 is also generated by other DNA sequences in the sample. The chain is built from TRBV5-1 and TRBJ2-3; tentative D call: TRBD2 (5 bases). The V end lost 4 bases, the J end lost 1 base, and 7 bases lay between the germline ends. Germline V gene data show CDR1 as SGHRS and CDR2 as YFSETQ. The length of the CDR3 is 13 residues. The CDR3 DNA reads TGCGCCAGCAGCCTGAGGGGCACAGATACGCAGTATTTT. Translated: CASSLRGTDTQYF. The full variable domain, rest sourced from reference TRBV5-1 and TRBJ2-3, is KAGVTQTPRYLIKTRGQQVTLSCSPISGHRSVSWYQQTPGQGLQFLFEYFSETQRNKGNFPGRFSGRQFSNSRSEMNVSTLELGDSALYLCASSLRGTDTQYFGPGTRLTVL.

This clone has just a few counts. The V gene is TRBV28, the J gene TRBJ2-7; D is perhaps TRBD1 (6 bases). There are 15 residues in the CDR3. Per the germline V gene, CDR1 is MDHEN and CDR2 is SYDVKM. Trimming took 5 bases from V and 7 from J, leaving 21 bases between them. In DNA, the CDR3 is TGTGCCAGCAGTGTATCGCTGGGAAGCAGGGGTGAGCAGTACTTC. Translated: CASSVSLGSRGEQYF.

Here the CDR3 DNA reads TGTGCCAGCAGCTTTCTGCCGGGACTAGCGGGAGGGGGCACAGATACGCAGTATTTT. Encoded protein: CASSFLPGLAGGGTDTQYF. The V and J genes are TRBV11-2 and TRBJ2-3; 16 nucleotides align to TRBD2. Germline values: CDR1 SGHAT, CDR2 FQNNGV. Trimming at V came to 3 bases and at J to 1 base, leaving 7 bases not matched to a gene. The CDR3 sequence is 19 residues long.

The chain recombines TRBV11-2 with TRBJ2-3; no reliable D call. The V end lost 5 bases, the J end lost 2 bases, and 8 bases lay between the germline ends. CDR1 is SGHAT and CDR2 is FQNNGV in the germline V gene. The CDR3 runs 13 residues. For the CDR3, the DNA is TGTGCCAGCAGCACTCAATACACAGATACGCAGTATTTT. Its translation: CASSTQYTDTQYF.

This chain connects TRBV9 to TRBJ2-5, with D tentatively TRBD1 (5 bases). Germline V gene lookup returns CDR1 SGDLS and CDR2 YYNGEE. The V gene lost 0 bases and the J gene lost 5 bases, with 14 bases spanning the gap. The CDR3 has 15 amino acids. The CDR3 loop is CASSVAGLGVETQYF. CDR3 DNA sequence: TGTGCCAGCAGCGTAGCAGGGTTGGGTGTGGAGACCCAGTACTTC.

This rearrangement joins TRBV7-2 to TRBJ1-1, with D possibly matching TRBD1 (5 bases). The germline V gene encodes CDR1 SGHTA and CDR2 FQGNSA. Trimming left V 5 bases short and J 2 bases short, with 12 bases between. This CDR3 is 14 amino acids long. The CDR3 region is CASSHKDINTEAFF. The DNA for the CDR3 is TGTGCCAGCAGCCATAAGGACATAAACACTGAAGCTTTCTTT.

The J gene is TRBJ2-2, the V gene TRBV19; 9 bases match TRBD2. V lost 3 bases and J lost 8; bases outside the gene matches: 13. Germline V gives CDR1 LNHDA, CDR2 SQIVND (reference sequence). The CDR3 contains 17 residues. The CDR3 reads CASSIRSAGGFGGELFF. For the CDR3, the DNA is TGTGCCAGTAGTATTCGGTCAGCGGGAGGCTTCGGGGGGGAGCTGTTTTTT.

The chain employs TRBV5-1 and TRBJ2-7, with no clear D. This CDR3 is 14 amino acids long. CDR1 and CDR2 from the germline V gene are SGHRS and YFSETQ. Trimming took 4 bases from V and 0 from J, leaving 11 bases between them. The CDR3 sequence: CASSPRRNSYEQYF. In nucleotides, the CDR3 is TGCGCCAGCAGCCCACGACGGAACTCCTACGAGCAGTACTTC.

This rearrangement joins TRBV6-5 to TRBJ1-5, with 9 bases lining up with TRBD1. The germline V gene has CDR1 MNHEY and CDR2 SVGAGI. The CDR3 sequence is 15 residues long. With V trimmed by 4 bases and J by 5 bases, 6 bases remained unmatched. The CDR3 bases are TGTGCCAGCAGTTGGTCGGGGGACAGGGATCAGCCCCAGCATTTT. Translating it yields CASSWSGDRDQPQHF.

The rearrangement joins TRBV25-1 to TRBJ1-4; 9 positions agree with TRBD1. The length of the CDR3 is 14 residues. V dropped 6 bases and J dropped 8; count of bases not matched to a gene: 7. Per the germline V gene, CDR1 is MGHDK and CDR2 is SYGVNS. The CDR3 DNA reads as TGTGCCAGCAGCCGGGACAGGGTGGGGGAAAAACTGTTTTTT. Its translation: CASSRDRVGEKLFF. The full variable domain, its missing parts supplied by reference TRBV25-1 and TRBJ1-4, is EADIYQTPRYLVIGTGKKITLECSQTMGHDKMYWYQQDPGMELHLIHYSYGVNSTEKGDLSSESTVSRIRTEHFPLTLESARPSHTSQYLCASSRDRVGEKLFFGSGTQLSVL.

This sequence joins TRBV2 and TRBJ2-7, with D maybe TRBD2 (6 bases). Germline V gives CDR1 SNHLY, CDR2 FYNNEI. Trimming removed 6 bases from V and 3 bases from J, with 15 bases in between. The CDR3 covers 14 residues. The CDR3 is CASRGRGLYYEQYF. The CDR3 DNA sequence: TGTGCCAGCAGGGGCCGGGGACTTTACTACGAGCAGTACTTC.

The J gene is TRBJ1-2, the V gene TRBV5-8, with TRBD1 identical over 10 bases. Germline V gene sequence: CDR1 SGHTS, CDR2 YDEGEE. Germline trimming cut 4 bases from V and 6 bases from J; bases unmatched to any gene: 6. This CDR3 comprises 14 residues. CDR3 sequence (DNA): TGTGCCAGCAGCGCTGACAGGGGGCTGAATGGCTACACCTTC. It encodes CASSADRGLNGYTF. Filled out from reference TRBV5-8 and TRBJ1-2, the complete variable domain reads EAGVTQSPTHLIKTRGQQATLRCSPISGHTSVYWYQQALGLGLQFLLWYDEGEERNRGNFPPRFSGRQFPNYSSELNVNALELEDSALYLCASSADRGLNGYTFGSGTRLTVV.

The chain combines TRBV5-1 with TRBJ1-1; no definite D call. The CDR3 contains 14 residues. Germline loops: CDR1 SGHRS, CDR2 YFSETQ. Deletions cut 4 bases from V and 3 bases from J, with 13 bases between. CDR3 sequence reads: CASSATRRDTEAFF. DNA for the CDR3: TGCGCCAGCAGCGCGACAAGGAGGGACACTGAAGCTTTCTTT.

The chain couples TRBV5-1 to TRBJ2-3; D might be TRBD2 (5 bases). V was cut by 6 bases and J by 4 bases, with 12 bases left in between. The length of the CDR3 is 13 residues. The germline gives CDR1 SGHRS, CDR2 YFSETQ. The CDR3 sequence is CASIPPGADTQYF. CDR3 bases: TGCGCCAGCATCCCTCCCGGGGCAGATACGCAGTATTTT. Variable domain in full (rest from reference TRBV5-1 and TRBJ2-3): KAGVTQTPRYLIKTRGQQVTLSCSPISGHRSVSWYQQTPGQGLQFLFEYFSETQRNKGNFPGRFSGRQFSNSRSEMNVSTLELGDSALYLCASIPPGADTQYFGPGTRLTVL.

The chain employs TRBV19 and TRBJ2-3; 7 bases are shared with TRBD2. This CDR3 spans 16 amino acids. Per the germline V gene, CDR1 is LNHDA and CDR2 is SQIVND (reference sequence). The V gene end was trimmed by 5 bases and the J gene end by 3 bases; junction bases not matched to a gene: 11. The CDR3 is CASSPVTGGGTDTQYF. CDR3 DNA sequence: TGTGCCAGTAGTCCCGTGACGGGAGGAGGTACAGATACGCAGTATTTT.